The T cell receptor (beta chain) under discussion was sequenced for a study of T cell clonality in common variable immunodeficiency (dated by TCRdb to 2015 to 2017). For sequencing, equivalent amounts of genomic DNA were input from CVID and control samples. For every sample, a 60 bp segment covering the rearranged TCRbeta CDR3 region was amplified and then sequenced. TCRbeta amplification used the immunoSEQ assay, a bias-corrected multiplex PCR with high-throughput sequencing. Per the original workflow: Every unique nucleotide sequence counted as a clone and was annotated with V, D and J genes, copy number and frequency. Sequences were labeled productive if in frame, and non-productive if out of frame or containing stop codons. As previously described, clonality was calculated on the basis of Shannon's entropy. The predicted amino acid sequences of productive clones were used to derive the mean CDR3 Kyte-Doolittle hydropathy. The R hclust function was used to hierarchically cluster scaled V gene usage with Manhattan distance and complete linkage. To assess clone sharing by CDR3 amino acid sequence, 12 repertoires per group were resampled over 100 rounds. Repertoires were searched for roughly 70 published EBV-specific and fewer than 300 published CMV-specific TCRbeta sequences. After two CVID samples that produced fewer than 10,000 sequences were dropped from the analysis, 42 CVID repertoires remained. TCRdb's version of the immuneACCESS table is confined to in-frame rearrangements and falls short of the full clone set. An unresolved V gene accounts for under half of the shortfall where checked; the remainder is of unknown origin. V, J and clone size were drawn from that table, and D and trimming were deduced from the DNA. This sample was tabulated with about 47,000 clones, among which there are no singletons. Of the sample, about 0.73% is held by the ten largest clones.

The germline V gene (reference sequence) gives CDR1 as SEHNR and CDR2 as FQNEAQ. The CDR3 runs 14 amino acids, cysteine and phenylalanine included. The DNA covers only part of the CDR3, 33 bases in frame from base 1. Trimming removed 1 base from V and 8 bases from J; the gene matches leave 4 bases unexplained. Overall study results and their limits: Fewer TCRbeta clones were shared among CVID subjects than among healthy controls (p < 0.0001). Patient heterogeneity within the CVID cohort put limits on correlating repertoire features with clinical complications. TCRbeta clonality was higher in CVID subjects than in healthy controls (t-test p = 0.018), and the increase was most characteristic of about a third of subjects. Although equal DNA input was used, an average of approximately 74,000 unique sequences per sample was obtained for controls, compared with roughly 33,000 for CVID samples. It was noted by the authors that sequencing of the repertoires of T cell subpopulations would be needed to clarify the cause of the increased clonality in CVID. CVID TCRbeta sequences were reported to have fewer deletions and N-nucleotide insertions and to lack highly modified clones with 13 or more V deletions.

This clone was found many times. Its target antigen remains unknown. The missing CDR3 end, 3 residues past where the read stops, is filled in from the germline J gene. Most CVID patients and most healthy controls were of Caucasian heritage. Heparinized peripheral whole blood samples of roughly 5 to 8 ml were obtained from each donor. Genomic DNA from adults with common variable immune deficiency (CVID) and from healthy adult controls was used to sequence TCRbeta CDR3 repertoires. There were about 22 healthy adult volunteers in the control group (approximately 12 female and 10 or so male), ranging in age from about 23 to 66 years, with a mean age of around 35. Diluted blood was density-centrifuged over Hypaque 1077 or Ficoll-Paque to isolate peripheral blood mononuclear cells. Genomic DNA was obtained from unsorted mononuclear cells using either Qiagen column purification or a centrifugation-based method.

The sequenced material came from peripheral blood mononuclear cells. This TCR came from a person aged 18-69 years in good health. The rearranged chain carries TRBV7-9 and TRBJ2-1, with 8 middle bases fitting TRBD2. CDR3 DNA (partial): TGTGCCAGCAGCTTAGGGACAGCGGGGGATGAG. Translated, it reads CASSLGTAGDE. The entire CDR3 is CASSLGTAGDEQFF.